This TCR beta chain is from a study of shared clonotypes between healthy human individuals. The overall study: Donors consisted of a couple of women and a few men between 18 and 49. Study results and limitations: Memory subsets generally showed lower estimated richness than naive subsets. Clonotypes not shared had lower generation probabilities than those common to all four donors. What limited the represented genetic and exposure-history diversity was the small number of donors.

CDR1 is SGHTA, CDR2 FQGNSA, per germline. The CDR3 is 16 residues long. After removal of 5 bases from V and 5 bases from J, the junction contained 11 bases not matched to a gene. Concerning this clone: Its antigen is still unknown.

The repertoire was sequenced with immunoSEQ multiplex PCR; TCRdb's copy has only in-frame clones and lacks some. The sample lists over 850,000 clones, about four fifths occurring once. The sample comprised memory CD4+ T cells from PBMCs. Subset of the sample: CD45RA-negative fraction. The chain has TRBV7-2 and TRBJ2-3; 9 nucleotides agree with TRBD2. The clonotype comes from a man between 18 and 35 years old in good health. Some clones in this sample may be carry-over from other donors' samples. CDR3 loop: CASSTGGLAGLDTQYF. CDR3 in DNA: TGTGCCAGCAGCACCGGGGGGCTAGCGGGATTAGATACGCAGTATTTT. The complete variable domain, with remaining parts taken from reference TRBV7-2 and TRBJ2-3, reads GAGVSQSPSNKVTEKGKDVELRCDPISGHTALYWYRQSLGQGLEFLIYFQGNSAPDKSGLPSDRFSAERTGGSVSTLTIQRTQQEDSAVYLCASSTGGLAGLDTQYFGPGTRLTVL.